This TCR beta chain originates from a study of response to subunit inactivated influenza vaccine (dated by TCRdb to the late 2010s). Concerning the study at large: Deep quantitative T cell receptor repertoire profiling was used in the study to track responses to a trivalent subunit inactivated influenza vaccine.

Library preparation was by RT-PCR. For sequencing, an Illumina HiSeq 2500 was employed. TCRdb reprocessing: public reads trimmed at Q25 with fastp, clones called with MiXCR, in-frame beta chains kept. Records with the same CDR3 protein are collapsed into one entry carrying the most frequent genes and DNA. The sample profile shows roughly 710,000 distinct CDR3 sequences; about 14% of them were found once. Less than 9% of the sample is held by the ten biggest clonotypes. V gives up 2 bases and J gives up 1 base, and the segment between their germline ends measures 11 bases. Counted from cysteine to phenylalanine, this CDR3 has 15 amino acids. Only the CDR3 part of the read is kept: 45 bases, read in frame from the first base. According to the germline V gene (reference sequence), CDR1 reads MNHEY and CDR2 reads SMNVEV. Overall study outcomes, separate from this receptor: The authors suggested that each seasonal influenza vaccination may recruit only a limited number of new T cells.

This clonotype was seen at least ten times. Its antigen is still unknown. No per-base quality is available; no much larger clone lies one base away. Sequenced material: PBMCs from blood, taken 14 to 15 days before vaccination. The chain uses TRBV27 and TRBJ1-1; no D gene can be assigned with confidence. This TCR was recovered from a man aged 45-65 years who received an inactivated influenza vaccine. Donor details come from another sample of the same person, matched by shared clones. The CDR3 protein: CASSLNGPTNTEAFF. The DNA is as follows: TGTGCCAGCAGTTTAAACGGCCCGACGAACACTGAAGCTTTCTTT.